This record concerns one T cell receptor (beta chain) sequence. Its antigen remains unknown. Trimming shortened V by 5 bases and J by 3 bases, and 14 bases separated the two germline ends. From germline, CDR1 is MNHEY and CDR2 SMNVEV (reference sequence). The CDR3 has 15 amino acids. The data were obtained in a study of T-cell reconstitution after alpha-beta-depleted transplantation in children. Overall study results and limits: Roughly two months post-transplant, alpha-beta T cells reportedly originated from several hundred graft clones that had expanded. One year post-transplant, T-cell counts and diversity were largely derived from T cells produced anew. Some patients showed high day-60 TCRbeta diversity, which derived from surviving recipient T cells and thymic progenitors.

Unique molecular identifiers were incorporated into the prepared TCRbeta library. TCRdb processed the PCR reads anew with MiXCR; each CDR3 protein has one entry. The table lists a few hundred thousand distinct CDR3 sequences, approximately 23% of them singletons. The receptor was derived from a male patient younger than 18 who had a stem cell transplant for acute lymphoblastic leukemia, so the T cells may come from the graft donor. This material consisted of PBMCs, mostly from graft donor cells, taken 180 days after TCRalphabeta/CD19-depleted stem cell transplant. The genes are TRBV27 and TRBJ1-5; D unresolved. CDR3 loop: CASSRTIEDNQPQHF. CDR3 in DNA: TGTGCCAGCAGTAGGACCATCGAGGACAATCAGCCCCAGCATTTT.